This T cell receptor (beta chain) was sequenced in a study of blood T cell repertoires in COVID-19. Study background: T cells, B-cell-depleted T cells, or PBMCs supplied cDNA or gDNA.

In the original processing: Amplifying reference gene primers gave estimates of nucleated cell counts. Some clones are missing from TCRdb's copy, which holds only in-frame ones; the method was immunoSEQ multiplex PCR. The DNA gave D and trimming, while V, J and clone size come from that table. The sample includes some 180,000 clones, 65% to 85% seen only once; the top ten take roughly 19%. CDR1 is MDHEN and CDR2 is SYDVKM in the germline V gene. CDR3 size: 16 residues. Trimming took 2 bases from V and 6 from J; bases not matched to a gene: 8. The sequence derives from a woman aged 70-85 years who had recovered from COVID-19. The gene calls are TRBV28 and TRBJ2-1; 9 nucleotides match TRBD2. Sequenced input: peripheral blood. The CDR3 DNA follows: TGTGCCAGCAGTTTACCTGGGACTAGCCGGTTCAATGAGCAGTTCTTC. Protein: CASSLPGTSRFNEQFF.